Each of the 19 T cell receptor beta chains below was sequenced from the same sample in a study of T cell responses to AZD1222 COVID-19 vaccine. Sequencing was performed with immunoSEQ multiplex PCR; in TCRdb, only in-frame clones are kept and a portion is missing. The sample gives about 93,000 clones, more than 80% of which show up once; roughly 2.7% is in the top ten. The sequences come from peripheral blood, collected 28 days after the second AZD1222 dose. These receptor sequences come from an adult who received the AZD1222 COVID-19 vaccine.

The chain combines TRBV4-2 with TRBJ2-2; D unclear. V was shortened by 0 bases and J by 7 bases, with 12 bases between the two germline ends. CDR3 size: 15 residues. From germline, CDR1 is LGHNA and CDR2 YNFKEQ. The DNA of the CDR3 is TGTGCCAGCAGCCAAGATTTGGGTAGGAGCGGGGAGCTGTTTTTT. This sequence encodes CASSQDLGRSGELFF.

CDR3 region: CAISGGGNTIYF. The CDR3 nucleotides are TGTGCCATCAGTGGCGGTGGAAACACCATATATTTT. V gene TRBV10-3 combines with J gene TRBJ1-3; D gene ambiguous. Germline V gene sequence: CDR1 ENHRY, CDR2 SYGVKD. The CDR3 totals 12 residues. V was shortened by 4 bases and J by 3 bases, with 4 bases between the two germline ends.

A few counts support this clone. The CDR3 coding sequence is TGTGCCAGTAGGCCCGGTAGGGGGGCTAATGAAAAACTGTTTTTT. This gives the protein CASRPGRGANEKLFF. The V call is TRBV19, the J call TRBJ1-4; possible D gene TRBD1, 6 bases. This CDR3 has 15 residues. V was pared by 6 bases and J by 3 bases, with 14 bases between. Per germline, CDR1 LNHDA and CDR2 SQIVND (reference sequence).

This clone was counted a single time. In DNA, the CDR3 is TGTGCCAGCAGTTTGCAGGGGGCGATCGCTGAAGCTTTCTTT. Its translation: CASSLQGAIAEAFF. The V call is TRBV27, the J call TRBJ1-1; TRBD1 aligns across 8 bases. V dropped 3 bases and J dropped 6; count of bases not matched to a gene: 6. Germline loops: CDR1 MNHEY, CDR2 SMNVEV (reference sequence). This CDR3 has 14 residues.

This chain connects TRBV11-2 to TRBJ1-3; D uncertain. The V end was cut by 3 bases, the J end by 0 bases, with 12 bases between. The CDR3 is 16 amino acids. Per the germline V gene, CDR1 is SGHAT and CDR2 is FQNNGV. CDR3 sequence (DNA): TGTGCCAGCAGCTTTACAGCCCTAACCTCTGGAAACACCATATATTTT. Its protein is CASSFTALTSGNTIYF.

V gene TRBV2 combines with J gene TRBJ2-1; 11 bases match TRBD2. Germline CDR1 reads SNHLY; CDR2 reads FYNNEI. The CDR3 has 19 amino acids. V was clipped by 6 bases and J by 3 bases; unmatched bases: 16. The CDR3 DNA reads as TGTGCCAGCAGGGACTCCCTCTTACTAGCGGGAGTGCTCTACAATGAGCAGTTCTTC. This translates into CASRDSLLLAGVLYNEQFF.

The CDR3 reads CASSPRVSLTEAFF. In DNA, the CDR3 is TGTGCCAGCTCACCACGCGTTTCACTCACTGAAGCTTTCTTT. The rearrangement links TRBV18 to TRBJ1-1; no firm D call. The CDR3 sequence is 14 residues long. V was cut by 1 base and J by 4 bases, with 10 bases left in between. Germline-derived CDR1 and CDR2 are KGHSH and LQKENI.

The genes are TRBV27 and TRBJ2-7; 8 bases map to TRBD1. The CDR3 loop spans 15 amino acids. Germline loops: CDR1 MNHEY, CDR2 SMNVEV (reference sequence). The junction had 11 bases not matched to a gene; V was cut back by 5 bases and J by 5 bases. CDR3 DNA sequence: TGTGCCAGCAGTGGCCAGGGGGCATTTGTCCACGAGCAGTACTTC. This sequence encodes CASSGQGAFVHEQYF.

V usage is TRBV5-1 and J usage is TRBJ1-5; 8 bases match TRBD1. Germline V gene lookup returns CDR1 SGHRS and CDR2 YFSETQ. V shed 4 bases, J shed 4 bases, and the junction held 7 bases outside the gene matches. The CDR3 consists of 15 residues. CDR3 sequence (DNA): TGCGCCAGCAGCGTAGGACAGGGCCCAAATCAGCCCCAGCATTTT. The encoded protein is CASSVGQGPNQPQHF.

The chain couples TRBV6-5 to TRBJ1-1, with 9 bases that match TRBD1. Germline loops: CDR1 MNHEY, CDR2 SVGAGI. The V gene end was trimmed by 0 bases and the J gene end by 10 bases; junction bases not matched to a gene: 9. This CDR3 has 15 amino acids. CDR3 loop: CASSYSIEQGAGAFF. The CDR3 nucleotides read TGTGCCAGCAGTTACTCGATAGAACAGGGGGCTGGAGCTTTCTTT.

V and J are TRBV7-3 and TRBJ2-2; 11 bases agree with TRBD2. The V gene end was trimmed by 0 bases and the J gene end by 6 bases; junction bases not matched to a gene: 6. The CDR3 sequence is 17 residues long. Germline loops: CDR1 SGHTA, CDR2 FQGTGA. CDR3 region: CASSLTSSGRQSGELFF. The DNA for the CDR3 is TGTGCCAGCAGCTTAACTTCTAGCGGGAGGCAATCCGGGGAGCTGTTTTTT.

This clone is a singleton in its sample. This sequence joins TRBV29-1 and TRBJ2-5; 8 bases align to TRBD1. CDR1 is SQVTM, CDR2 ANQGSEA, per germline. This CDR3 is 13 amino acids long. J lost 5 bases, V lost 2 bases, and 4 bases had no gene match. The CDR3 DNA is TGCAGCGTTGAAAGGACAGGGATGGAGACCCAGTACTTC. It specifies CSVERTGMETQYF.

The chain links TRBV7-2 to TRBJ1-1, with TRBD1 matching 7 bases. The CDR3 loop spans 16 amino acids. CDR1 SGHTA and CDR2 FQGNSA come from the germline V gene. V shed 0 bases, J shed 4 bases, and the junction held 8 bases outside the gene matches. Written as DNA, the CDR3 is TGTGCCAGCAGCTTAGCCGGTGTAGACAGGGCCACTGAAGCTTTCTTT. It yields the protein CASSLAGVDRATEAFF.

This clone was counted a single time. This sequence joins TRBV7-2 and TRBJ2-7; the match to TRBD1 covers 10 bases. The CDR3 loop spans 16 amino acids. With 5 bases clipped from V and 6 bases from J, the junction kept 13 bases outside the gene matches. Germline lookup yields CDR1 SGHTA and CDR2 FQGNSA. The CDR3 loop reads CASSPQTGGAGSEQYF. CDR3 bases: TGTGCCAGCAGCCCCCAGACAGGGGGCGCAGGTTCCGAGCAGTACTTC. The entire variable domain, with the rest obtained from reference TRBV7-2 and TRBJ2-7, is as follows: GAGVSQSPSNKVTEKGKDVELRCDPISGHTALYWYRQSLGQGLEFLIYFQGNSAPDKSGLPSDRFSAERTGGSVSTLTIQRTQQEDSAVYLCASSPQTGGAGSEQYFGPGTRLTVT.

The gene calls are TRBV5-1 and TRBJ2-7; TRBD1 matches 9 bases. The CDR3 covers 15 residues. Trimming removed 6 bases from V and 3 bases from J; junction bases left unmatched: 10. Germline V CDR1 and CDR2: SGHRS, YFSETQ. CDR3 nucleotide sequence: TGCGCCAGCACCCGGAAGGACAGGGGTAGCTACGAGCAGTACTTC. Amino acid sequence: CASTRKDRGSYEQYF.

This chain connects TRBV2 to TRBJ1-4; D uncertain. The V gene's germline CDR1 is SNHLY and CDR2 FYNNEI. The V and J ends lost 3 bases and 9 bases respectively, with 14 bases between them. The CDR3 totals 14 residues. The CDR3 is CASSDRGRSQKLFF. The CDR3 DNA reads TGTGCCAGCAGTGATCGTGGCAGGTCCCAAAAACTGTTTTTT. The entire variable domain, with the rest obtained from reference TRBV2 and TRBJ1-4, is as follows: EPEVTQTPSHQVTQMGQEVILRCVPISNHLYFYWYRQILGQKVEFLVSFYNNEISEKSEIFDDQFSVERPDGSNFTLKIRSTKLEDSAMYFCASSDRGRSQKLFFGSGTQLSVL.

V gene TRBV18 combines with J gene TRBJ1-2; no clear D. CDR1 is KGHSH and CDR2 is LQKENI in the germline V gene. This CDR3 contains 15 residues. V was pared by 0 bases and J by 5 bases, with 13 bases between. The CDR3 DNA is TGTGCCAGCTCACCACCCTTAACCGACGGGTATGGCTACACCTTC. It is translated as CASSPPLTDGYGYTF.

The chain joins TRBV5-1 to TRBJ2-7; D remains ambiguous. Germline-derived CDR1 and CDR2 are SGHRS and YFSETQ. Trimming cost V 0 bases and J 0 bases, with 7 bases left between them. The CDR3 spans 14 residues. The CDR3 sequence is CASSLAESSYEQYF. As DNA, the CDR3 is TGCGCCAGCAGCTTGGCAGAGAGCTCCTACGAGCAGTACTTC.

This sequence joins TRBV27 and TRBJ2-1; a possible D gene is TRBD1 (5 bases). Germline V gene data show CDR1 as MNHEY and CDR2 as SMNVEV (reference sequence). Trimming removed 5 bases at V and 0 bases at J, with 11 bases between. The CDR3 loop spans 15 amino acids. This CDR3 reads CASSHRTASYNEQFF. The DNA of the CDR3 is TGTGCCAGCAGTCACAGGACCGCCTCCTACAATGAGCAGTTCTTC.